This TCR beta chain was captured in a study of blood T cell repertoires in COVID-19. Study at large: Spain, Italy and the United States supplied samples that represented acute and convalescent COVID-19. Nucleic acid was either cDNA or gDNA, and it came from T cells, B-cell-depleted T cells, or PBMCs.

Authors' methods: Reference gene primer amplification gave nucleated cell count estimates. This table comes from immunoSEQ multiplex PCR, and its TCRdb copy is limited to in-frame clones, with some not included. The DNA gave D and trimming, while V, J and clone size come from that table. The sample consists of about 170,000 clones, roughly nine tenths of them appearing once. V lost 3 bases, J lost 10 bases, and 8 bases stayed unmatched. The germline gives CDR1 SGDLS, CDR2 YYNGEE. The CDR3 is made up of 15 amino acids. V usage is TRBV9 and J usage is TRBJ1-6, with 9 bases lining up with TRBD1. Source material: peripheral blood. The sequence was collected from a man in his 70s with acute or convalescent COVID-19. CDR3 sequence reads: CASSARTGVGSPLHF. Written as DNA, the CDR3 is TGTGCCAGCAGCGCCCGGACAGGGGTCGGGTCACCCCTCCACTTT.